These 23 T cell receptor beta chains share one sample of origin, sequenced in a study of beta chain features in type 1 diabetes. Investigators reverse transcribed all isolated RNA, so they sequenced expressed TCRB transcripts. The table came from immunoSEQ multiplex PCR; TCRdb's copy has only in-frame clones and leaves some out. The sample consists of fewer than 400,000 clones, approximately 8% of them appearing once. Sample: central memory CD4+ T cells from blood. Receptor source: a woman younger than 30 in good health.

The chain couples TRBV9 to TRBJ2-1; D possibly corresponds to TRBD1 (5 bases). V gave up 0 bases and J gave up 3 bases, with 10 bases separating them. The V gene's germline CDR1 is SGDLS and CDR2 YYNGEE. This CDR3 has 15 amino acids. CDR3 coding DNA: TGTGCCAGCAGCGTAGGCGGCAGGGTCTACAATGAGCAGTTCTTC. It encodes CASSVGGRVYNEQFF.

The chain couples TRBV12-5 to TRBJ2-1; D is tentatively TRBD1 or TRBD2 (5 bases each). Germline CDR1 reads LGHNT; CDR2 reads FRNRAP. V lost 6 bases and J lost 5, with 11 bases in between. The CDR3 spans 13 residues. CDR3 loop: CASGSGTNNEQFF. The CDR3 DNA is TGTGCTAGTGGCTCCGGGACGAACAATGAGCAGTTCTTC.

This clone was seen a handful of times. This rearrangement joins TRBV5-4 to TRBJ2-7; tentative D call: TRBD2 (6 bases). The CDR3 consists of 13 residues. Germline assignment: CDR1 SGHNT and CDR2 YYREEE (reference sequence). Trimming removed 1 base at V and 4 bases at J, with 9 bases between. This chain's CDR3 is CASSLKAGYEQYF. The CDR3 DNA reads as TGTGCCAGCAGCTTGAAAGCGGGTTACGAGCAGTACTTC.

This clone was detected a few times. The chain employs TRBV15 and TRBJ2-3, with D hard to call. CDR3 length equals 14 residues. Germline V lookup: CDR1 LNHNV, CDR2 YYDKDF (reference sequence). V dropped 6 bases and J dropped 4 bases, with 14 bases sitting between them. This CDR3 reads CATRRSRPSDTQYF. The CDR3 region has the DNA TGTGCCACCAGAAGGTCGCGGCCCTCAGATACGCAGTATTTT.

This clone was seen a few times. This sequence joins TRBV5-4 and TRBJ2-7; 8 nucleotides line up with TRBD2. The CDR3 runs to 15 residues. With 2 bases clipped from V and 4 bases from J, the junction kept 8 bases outside the gene matches. Looked up from germline, CDR1 is SGHNT and CDR2 is YYREEE (reference sequence). CDR3 in amino acids: CASSLSAGGLYEQYF. As DNA, the CDR3 is TGTGCCAGCAGCTTATCGGCGGGAGGACTGTACGAGCAGTACTTC.

This chain links TRBV6-5 with TRBJ1-2; 7 bases agree with TRBD1. This CDR3 comprises 14 residues. V shed 2 bases, J shed 5 bases, and the junction held 5 bases outside the gene matches. Germline CDR1 reads MNHEY; CDR2 reads SVGAGI. In DNA, the CDR3 is TGTGCCAGCAGTTACGCCGGGACAGAATATGGCTACACCTTC. It specifies CASSYAGTEYGYTF.

The chain has TRBV1 and TRBJ2-1. TRBV1 represents a pseudogene. The CDR3 sequence is 18 residues long. For the CDR3, the DNA is TGCACCAGCAGCCAAGATCCCGAGGGGCACCACGGCTACAATGAGCAGTTCTTC. Amino acid sequence: CTSSQDPEGHHGYNEQFF.

This chain uses TRBV11-2 with TRBJ2-1, with D uncertain. Germline V lookup: CDR1 SGHAT, CDR2 FQNNGV. V lost 0 bases and J lost 8, with 11 bases in between. The CDR3 covers 14 residues. The CDR3 reads CASSLDGINHEQFF. The CDR3 DNA is TGTGCCAGCAGCTTAGACGGCATTAACCATGAGCAGTTCTTC.

This clone has only a few counts. The CDR3 DNA sequence: TGTGCCAGCAGCCTACAGGGGATTGGGGAAAAACTGTTTTTT. This gives the protein CASSLQGIGEKLFF. V and J are TRBV7-2 and TRBJ1-4; 7 bases match TRBD1. V gave up 5 bases and J gave up 8 bases; unmatched junction bases: 8. Per germline, CDR1 SGHTA and CDR2 FQGNSA. The CDR3 totals 14 residues.

There are many counts of this clone. This chain connects TRBV7-9 to TRBJ2-2; D may be TRBD1 (6 bases). The CDR3 totals 13 residues. Between the trimmed V and J ends, which lost 4 bases and 6 bases, there was a span of 9 bases. Germline V CDR1 and CDR2: SEHNR, FQNEAQ (reference sequence). CDR3 loop: CASSSRGSGELFF. In nucleotides, the CDR3 is TGTGCCAGCAGCTCCAGGGGTTCCGGGGAGCTGTTTTTT.

J is TRBJ1-2 and V is TRBV28; D might be TRBD1 (5 bases). Germline lookup yields CDR1 MDHEN and CDR2 SYDVKM. V was clipped by 5 bases and J by 2 bases, with 12 bases between them. This CDR3 spans 14 amino acids. CDR3 protein: CASSAYRSNYGYTF. Here the CDR3 DNA reads TGTGCCAGCAGTGCGTACAGGAGCAACTATGGCTACACCTTC.

The V call is TRBV7-8, the J call TRBJ2-7; 10 bases map to TRBD1. Germline V CDR1 and CDR2: SGHVS, FQNEAQ. This CDR3 spans 15 amino acids. V was pared by 5 bases and J by 4 bases, with 8 bases of the junction left unmatched. This CDR3 reads CASSRLGQGGYEQYF. In nucleotides, the CDR3 is TGTGCCAGCAGCCGTCTAGGACAGGGGGGATACGAGCAGTACTTC.

The sample holds many counts of this clone. One end of the junction fails to match germline, which may point to a read error. This sequence joins TRBV6-6 and TRBJ2-4; 7 bases map to TRBD1. This CDR3 comprises 14 residues. Per germline, CDR1 MNHNY and CDR2 SVGAGI (reference sequence). The DNA of the CDR3 is TGTGCCAGCAGTCTAGGACAGGCCATAAACATTCAGTACTTC. Translating gives CASSLGQAINIQYF.

This clone was counted many times. The CDR3 reads CASSPQDSEAFF. The CDR3 region has the DNA TGTGCCAGCAGCCCCCAAGACAGTGAAGCTTTCTTT. The chain is built from TRBV14 and TRBJ1-1, with a weak D call TRBD1 (5 bases). The germline CDR1 and CDR2 sequences are SGHDN and FVKESK. V gave up 4 bases and J gave up 7 bases, with 10 bases separating them. CDR3 length equals 12 residues.

This clone was observed a handful of times. The genes are TRBV28 and TRBJ2-7; tentatively, D is TRBD2 (6 bases). Germline V gives CDR1 MDHEN, CDR2 SYDVKM. V lost 6 bases and J lost 2, with 11 bases in between. This CDR3 region has 13 residues. This CDR3 is CASSGRGTYEQYF. The DNA of the CDR3 is TGTGCCAGCAGCGGACGGGGGACCTACGAGCAGTACTTC.

The rearrangement uses TRBV6-6 and TRBJ2-3, with 8 bases lining up with TRBD2. J was trimmed by 9 bases and V by 5 bases; bases with no gene match: 13. Germline CDR1 MNHNY, CDR2 SVGAGI (reference sequence). The CDR3 loop spans 15 amino acids. CDR3 sequence (DNA): TGTGCCAGCAGTAAAACTAGCGGCCTGATTGAGACGCAGTATTTT. As protein: CASSKTSGLIETQYF.

The gene calls are TRBV7-2 and TRBJ2-5; a possible D gene is TRBD2 (6 bases). The CDR3 has 15 amino acids. Germline V gene data show CDR1 as SGHTA and CDR2 as FQGNSA. The V and J ends lost 6 bases and 4 bases respectively, with 18 bases between them. In DNA, the CDR3 is TGTGCCAGCAGTACGGCGGGGAGGAGGGGAGAGACCCAGTACTTC. Translated, it gives CASSTAGRRGETQYF.

The rearrangement links TRBV7-2 to TRBJ2-5; D possibly corresponds to TRBD2 (6 bases). CDR3 length: 15 residues. Germline V CDR1 and CDR2: SGHTA, FQGNSA. V was shortened by 2 bases and J by 4 bases, with 14 bases between the two germline ends. The CDR3: CASSLSAGARETQYF. The CDR3 DNA follows: TGTGCCAGCAGCTTATCAGCGGGCGCGCGAGAGACCCAGTACTTC. The whole variable domain, remainder taken from reference TRBV7-2 and TRBJ2-5, is GAGVSQSPSNKVTEKGKDVELRCDPISGHTALYWYRQSLGQGLEFLIYFQGNSAPDKSGLPSDRFSAERTGGSVSTLTIQRTQQEDSAVYLCASSLSAGARETQYFGPGTRLLVL.

This clone was seen a handful of times. The chain links TRBV7-2 to TRBJ2-7; no definite D call. CDR3 size: 14 residues. Germline lookup yields CDR1 SGHTA and CDR2 FQGNSA. V was cut by 7 bases and J by 7 bases, with 20 bases left in between. This CDR3 reads CASKKERSRSEQYF. The CDR3 coding sequence is TGTGCCAGCAAAAAAGAAAGGTCGAGAAGTGAGCAGTACTTC.

In this sample, this clone turned up a few times. The gene calls are TRBV18 and TRBJ1-1, with D possibly TRBD1 on 6 matching bases. The CDR3 sequence is 13 residues long. In germline, CDR1 is KGHSH, CDR2 LQKENI. V lost 3 bases, J lost 3 bases, and 8 bases lay in between. The CDR3 DNA reads TGTGCCAGCTCACCGTCAGGGGACACTGAAGCTTTCTTT. Protein: CASSPSGDTEAFF. Drawing the rest from reference TRBV18 and TRBJ1-1, the complete variable domain is NAGVMQNPRHLVRRRGQEARLRCSPMKGHSHVYWYRQLPEEGLKFMVYLQKENIIDESGMPKERFSAEFPKEGPSILRIQQVVRGDSAAYFCASSPSGDTEAFFGQGTRLTVV.

The J gene is TRBJ2-1, the V gene TRBV5-1; 10 positions agree with TRBD2. The junction had 6 bases not matched to a gene; V was cut back by 4 bases and J by 8 bases. The CDR3 is 14 amino acids. The germline CDR1 and CDR2 sequences are SGHRS and YFSETQ. The CDR3 DNA reads TGCGCCAGCAGCGGGACTAGCGTGGAAGATGAGCAGTTCTTC. It specifies CASSGTSVEDEQFF.

This clone was observed a handful of times. This chain joins TRBV7-2 and TRBJ2-5; D might be TRBD2 (6 bases). The CDR3 runs to 15 residues. V lost 3 bases and J lost 7, with 18 bases in between. Germline CDR1 is SGHTA and CDR2 is FQGNSA. The CDR3 nucleotides read TGTGCCAGCAGCTTGGGGGGAGCACTGGGTCCGACCCAGTACTTC. Protein sequence: CASSLGGALGPTQYF.

The chain has TRBV18 and TRBJ2-7; perhaps TRBD1 as D (7 bases). The germline V and J ends were trimmed by 5 bases and 1 base, with 15 bases remaining between them. Germline V gene sequence: CDR1 KGHSH, CDR2 LQKENI. The CDR3 runs to 15 residues. CDR3 in amino acids: CASSAGQLPSYEQYF. CDR3 nucleotides: TGTGCCAGCTCAGCGGGACAGCTACCTTCCTACGAGCAGTACTTC.